The following is a T cell receptor beta chain sequence with its context. This clonotype was counted between two and nine times. The target of this receptor is not known. Nothing much larger sits one base from this clone, and base qualities are not available. The CDR3 runs 13 residues from the cysteine to the phenylalanine. The CDR3 DNA has 39 bases and is translated from base 1. Trimming takes 2 bases from V and 7 bases from J, and the germline ends sit 8 bases apart. Library creation used 5' RACE. Sequencing instrument: Illumina HiSeq 2000. A universal primer binding site was added through template switching, and the final cDNA carried a unique molecular identifier so that TCR cDNA molecules could be counted accurately. Specific primers in the conserved constant-segment region were used to synthesize first-strand cDNA for TCR alpha and beta chains. To control for contamination, every cDNA library was double barcoded, receiving both a SMART-Mk sample barcode and Illumina barcodes. TruSeq adapter sequences and Illumina sample barcodes were added in two successive PCR steps. The TCR alpha and beta cDNA libraries were sequenced on the Illumina HiSeq platform using custom primers. Turning to the authors' computational methods: MiGEC processed the raw reads to extract unique molecular identifiers, while MiXCR was used to determine the CDR3 positions. Recombination models were inferred per individual with the repgenHMM and IGoR tools using an EM algorithm. Shared clonotype analysis was performed with the tcR package in R, normalizing sharing by the product of cloneset sizes. To study raw recombination without the effects of thymic and clonal selection, out-of-frame nonproductive sequences were analyzed. The public reads were reanalyzed by TCRdb: fastp trimming at Q25, MiXCR alignment, in-frame beta chains only. Duplicate CDR3 protein sequences are folded into a single record with the most common DNA and genes. In this record, the V and J calls reflect TCRdb's handling and not the investigators' own analysis. The sample table lists 200,000 to 250,000 distinct CDR3 sequences, about 14% of them with a count of one. Approximately 9.3% of the sample belongs to the ten largest clones.

The sample originates from a study of identical twins (dated by TCRdb to about 2016). With respect to the entire study: TCR alpha and beta repertoires from monozygotic twins, unrelated adults of various ages and cord blood were deep-sequenced to test whether fetal clonotypes persist. To rule out contamination, the twin experiments were replicated at different times with different library preparation protocols. Broader findings and caveats from the paper: Compared with coincidental sharing between unrelated individuals, an excess of low generation-probability sequences was observed among out-of-frame TCR alpha sequences shared between twins. Invariant T cells such as MAIT and iNKT could partly confound zero-insertion analyses, though diverse VJ usage argued against this for most clonotypes. Fewer insertions were carried by abundant cord blood beta clonotypes, a similar but weaker trend appeared in young adult naive repertoires, and no such trend appeared in memory repertoires. A weaker excess of twin sharing was found in beta out-of-frame sequences because the signal-to-noise ratio was lowered by fewer shared sequences. In monozygotic twins, out-of-frame TCR alpha sharing was systematically underestimated by recombination models, although the models agreed with sharing between unrelated individuals. Because the same donors could not be followed over many years, the conclusions depended on cross-sectional statistical analysis.

Every donor was a healthy Caucasian. Miltenyi CD45RO+ enrichment and human naive T-cell isolation kits were used to isolate memory (CD45RO+) and naive T cells from PBMC. Recombination joined TRBV12-3 or TRBV12-4 with TRBJ2-2; possibly the D gene is TRBD1, per 5 matching bases. The receptor was isolated from a woman in her late teens or twenties in good health. Sequences were obtained from memory (CD45RO+) T cells sorted from blood. The cell subset or site label corresponds to: CD45RO+ enriched T cells. The sequenced DNA: TGTGCCAGCAGTTTACGCAGGGTCGGGGAGCTGTTTTTT. Translated, it reads CASSLRRVGELFF.